This entry lists 5 T cell receptor beta chains sequenced from one sample in a study of identical twins. TCRdb re-analysed the 5' RACE reads in MiXCR, keeping a single row per CDR3 protein. The profile shows 200,000 or so distinct CDR3 sequences, less than 8% of them singletons. These data are also associated with another study on yellow fever vaccine responses in identical twins.

Sample: memory (CD45RO+) T cells sorted from blood. The origin of the receptors is a woman aged 18 to 35 in good health.

This clonotype has more than one count but fewer than ten. V is TRBV7-8 and J is TRBJ2-1; TRBD2 aligns across 8 bases. The CDR3 loop spans 14 amino acids. CDR1 is SGHVS, CDR2 FQNEAQ, per germline. Trimming at V came to 5 bases and at J to 6 bases, leaving 6 bases not matched to a gene. In DNA, the CDR3 is TGTGCCAGCAGCCACCGGACTAGCTTCAATGAGCAGTTCTTC. This translates into CASSHRTSFNEQFF. Looking up the rest from reference TRBV7-8 and TRBJ2-1 gives the full variable domain: GAGVSQSPRYKVAKRGQDVALRCDPISGHVSLFWYQQALGQGPEFLTYFQNEAQLDKSGLPSDRFFAERPEGSVSTLKIQRTQQEDSAVYLCASSHRTSFNEQFFGPGTRLTVL.

At least ten counts were recorded for this clonotype. The chain couples TRBV25-1 to TRBJ2-1; unclear D gene. Germline CDR1 MGHDK, CDR2 SYGVNS. Trimming pared 6 bases from V and 8 bases from J, leaving 8 bases between. The CDR3 loop spans 11 amino acids. CDR3 bases: TGTGCCAGCAGAAATATCTATGAGCAGTTCTTC. Encoded protein: CASRNIYEQFF.

This clonotype was seen ten or more times. CDR3 loop: CASSQEDSLNQPQHF. Written as DNA, the CDR3 is TGTGCCAGCAGCCAAGAGGACAGCCTCAATCAGCCCCAGCATTTT. The rearrangement uses TRBV4-2 and TRBJ1-5, with D maybe TRBD1 (6 bases). Trimming left V 0 bases short and J 3 bases short, with 9 bases between. The CDR3 runs 15 residues. The V gene's germline CDR1 is LGHNA and CDR2 YNFKEQ.

The chain employs TRBV5-8 and TRBJ2-2, with 8 bases identical to TRBD2. The CDR3 is 15 residues long. Germline values: CDR1 SGHTS, CDR2 YDEGEE. V lost 2 bases and J lost 1; bases outside the gene matches: 1. CDR3 DNA sequence: TGTGCCAGCAGCTTCGGGACTAGGAACACCGGGGAGCTGTTTTTT. Residues: CASSFGTRNTGELFF.

Worth noting for this clonotype: The conserved phenylalanine or tryptophan normally closing the CDR3 is absent here, so this likely arose from a read error. It is unclear where the CDR3 begins or ends on the DNA, so no DNA is shown, and the CDR3 is as TCRdb lists it. The gene calls are TRBV20-1 and TRBJ2-1; TRBD2 is the table's D call and was not checked against the DNA. The CDR3 is 14 amino acids long, termini counted. CDR1 DFQATT and CDR2 SNEGSKA come from the germline V gene (reference sequence). The CDR3 loop is CSAREKPGLAGVLC.